This T cell receptor (beta chain) was captured in a study of T cells after somatic rescue of genetic block. Germline CDR1 and CDR2: SGHRS and YFSETQ. This CDR3 comprises 13 residues. Trimming removed 0 bases at V and 2 bases at J, with 6 bases between. This clone was recorded only once. Data came from immunoSEQ multiplex PCR; TCRdb stores just in-frame clones and leaves some out. This table holds roughly 70,000 clones, about 91% found once. The sequenced material came from peripheral blood mononuclear cells (PBMCs). The chain carries TRBV5-1 and TRBJ2-7; D gene ambiguous. This receptor was taken from a man aged 35 to 55. CDR3 sequence (DNA): TGCGCCAGCAGCTTGGGGCACCCCTACGAGCAGTACTTC. Translated, it gives CASSLGHPYEQYF.